Following are 4 T cell receptor beta chains from one sample sequenced in a study of T-cell reconstitution after alpha-beta-depleted transplantation in children. For TCRbeta, the library was prepared with unique molecular identifiers. MiXCR, run by TCRdb on the PCR reads, gives a single entry per CDR3 protein. This sample has just over 950,000 distinct CDR3 sequences, with roughly 29% found just once. Material: PBMCs, mostly from graft donor cells, obtained 360 days after TCRalphabeta/CD19-depleted stem cell transplant. These receptors all come from a boy in the first two years of life who had a stem cell transplant for SCID, so the T cells may come from the graft donor.

This chain joins TRBV3-1 and TRBJ2-3; D not resolved. CDR1 LGHDT and CDR2 YNNKEL come from the germline V gene (reference sequence). Between the trimmed V and J ends, which lost 4 bases and 6 bases, there was a span of 17 bases. CDR3 length: 15 amino acids. The CDR3 sequence is CASSPDVARGDTQYF. For the CDR3, the DNA is TGTGCCAGCAGCCCGGACGTCGCCCGAGGCGATACGCAGTATTTT.

J is TRBJ2-7 and V is TRBV5-1; D possibly corresponds to TRBD2 (6 bases). The V end lost 7 bases, the J end lost 6 bases, and 20 bases lay between the germline ends. CDR1 SGHRS and CDR2 YFSETQ come from the germline V gene. The CDR3 totals 14 residues. The CDR3 DNA reads as TGCGCCAGCGGAAGACTAGGCGGGCAAGTCGAGCAGTACTTC. This encodes CASGRLGGQVEQYF.

The rearrangement uses TRBV7-6 and TRBJ1-1; D is perhaps TRBD1 (6 bases). CDR1 SGHVS and CDR2 FNYEAQ come from the germline V gene. V gave up 1 base and J gave up 3 bases, with 12 bases separating them. The CDR3 contains 15 residues. The CDR3 region has the DNA TGTGCCAGCAGCTTAGGGGGGGGCGCGTACACTGAAGCTTTCTTT. Its translation is CASSLGGGAYTEAFF. The whole variable domain, filled in from reference TRBV7-6 and TRBJ1-1, reads GAGVSQSPRYKVTKRGQDVALRCDPISGHVSLYWYRQALGQGPEFLTYFNYEAQQDKSGLPNDRFSAERPEGSISTLTIQRTEQRDSAMYRCASSLGGGAYTEAFFGQGTRLTVV.

This clonotype was seen a few times. This chain connects TRBV7-2 to TRBJ2-3; weak D call: TRBD2 (7 bases). This CDR3 has 16 residues. The germline gives CDR1 SGHTA, CDR2 FQGNSA. V lost 1 base, J lost 6 bases, and 17 bases lay in between. As DNA, the CDR3 is TGTGCCAGCAGCTTAGGGCGGGGGCGAGATCGTGATACGCAGTATTTT. It yields the protein CASSLGRGRDRDTQYF.